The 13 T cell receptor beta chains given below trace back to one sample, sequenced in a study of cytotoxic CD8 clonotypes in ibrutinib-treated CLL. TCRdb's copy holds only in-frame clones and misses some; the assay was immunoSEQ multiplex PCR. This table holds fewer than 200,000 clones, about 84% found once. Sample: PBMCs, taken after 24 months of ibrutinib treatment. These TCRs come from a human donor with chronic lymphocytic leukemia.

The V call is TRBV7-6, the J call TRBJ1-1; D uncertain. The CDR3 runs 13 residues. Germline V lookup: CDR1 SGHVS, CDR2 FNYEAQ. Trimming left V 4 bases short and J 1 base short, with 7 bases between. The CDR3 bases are TGTGCCAGCAGCTCACAGCCGAACACTGAAGCTTTCTTT. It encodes CASSSQPNTEAFF.

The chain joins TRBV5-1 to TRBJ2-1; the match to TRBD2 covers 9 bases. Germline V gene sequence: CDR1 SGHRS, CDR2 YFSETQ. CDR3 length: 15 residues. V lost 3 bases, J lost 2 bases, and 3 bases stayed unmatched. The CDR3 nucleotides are TGCGCCAGCAGCTGGACTAGCGCGACCTACAATGAGCAGTTCTTC. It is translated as CASSWTSATYNEQFF.

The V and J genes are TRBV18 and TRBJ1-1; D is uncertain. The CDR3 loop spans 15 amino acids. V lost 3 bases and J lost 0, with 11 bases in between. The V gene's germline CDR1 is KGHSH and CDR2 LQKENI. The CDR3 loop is CASSPTSLMNTEAFF. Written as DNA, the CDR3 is TGTGCCAGCTCACCTACTTCCTTAATGAACACTGAAGCTTTCTTT.

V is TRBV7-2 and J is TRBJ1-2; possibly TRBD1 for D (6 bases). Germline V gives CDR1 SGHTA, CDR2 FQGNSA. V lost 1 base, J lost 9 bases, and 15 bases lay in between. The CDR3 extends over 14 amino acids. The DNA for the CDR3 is TGTGCCAGCAGCTTAGATCAGGGGATACGTAGCTACACCTTC. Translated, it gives CASSLDQGIRSYTF.

The CDR3 loop reads CASSLGSGRDTQYF. CDR3 in DNA: TGCGCCAGCAGCCTGGGAAGCGGGAGAGATACGCAGTATTTT. The chain couples TRBV4-3 to TRBJ2-3, with 8 nucleotides matching TRBD2. The CDR3 loop spans 14 amino acids. Germline loops: CDR1 LGHNA, CDR2 YSLEER. The V segment lost 4 bases and the J segment 5 bases; nucleotides outside the gene matches: 5.

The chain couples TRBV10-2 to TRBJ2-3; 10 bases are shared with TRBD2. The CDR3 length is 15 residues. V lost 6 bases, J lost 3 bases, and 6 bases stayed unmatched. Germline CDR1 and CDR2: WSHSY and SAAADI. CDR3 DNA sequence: TGCGCCAGCAGCGAAGCGGGGGGGCCGACAGATACGCAGTATTTT. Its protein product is CASSEAGGPTDTQYF.

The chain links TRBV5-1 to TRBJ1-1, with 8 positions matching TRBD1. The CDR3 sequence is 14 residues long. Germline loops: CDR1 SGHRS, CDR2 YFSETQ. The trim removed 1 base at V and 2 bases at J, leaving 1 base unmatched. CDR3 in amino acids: CASSLSGGNTEAFF. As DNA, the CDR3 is TGCGCCAGCAGCTTGTCAGGGGGCAACACTGAAGCTTTCTTT.

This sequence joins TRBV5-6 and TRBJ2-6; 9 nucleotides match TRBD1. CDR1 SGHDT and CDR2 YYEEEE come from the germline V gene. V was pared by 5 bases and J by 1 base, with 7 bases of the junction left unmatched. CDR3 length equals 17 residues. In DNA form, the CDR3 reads TGTGCCAGCAGGGGCCGACAGGGGGTTTCTGGGGCCAACGTCCTGACTTTC. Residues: CASRGRQGVSGANVLTF.

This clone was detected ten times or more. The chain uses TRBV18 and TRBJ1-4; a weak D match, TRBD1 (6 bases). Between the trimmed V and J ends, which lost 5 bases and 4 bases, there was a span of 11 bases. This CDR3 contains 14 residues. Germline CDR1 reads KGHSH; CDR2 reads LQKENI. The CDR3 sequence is CASSVAGVNEKLFF. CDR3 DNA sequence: TGTGCCAGCTCAGTAGCAGGGGTTAATGAAAAACTGTTTTTT.

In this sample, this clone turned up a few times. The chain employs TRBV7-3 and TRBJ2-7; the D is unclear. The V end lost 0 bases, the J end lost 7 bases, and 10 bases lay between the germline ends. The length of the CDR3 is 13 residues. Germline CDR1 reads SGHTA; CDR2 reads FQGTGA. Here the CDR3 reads CASSLTGIGEQYF. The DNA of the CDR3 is TGTGCCAGCAGCTTAACGGGGATAGGGGAGCAGTACTTC.

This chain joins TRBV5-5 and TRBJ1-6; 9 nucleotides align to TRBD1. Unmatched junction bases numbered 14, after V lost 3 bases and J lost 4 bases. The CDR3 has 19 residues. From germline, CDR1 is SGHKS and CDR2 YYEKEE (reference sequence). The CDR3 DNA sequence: TGTGCCAGCAGCTATATGACCCTTCGACAGGGGGAATATAATTCACCCCTCCACTTT. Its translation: CASSYMTLRQGEYNSPLHF. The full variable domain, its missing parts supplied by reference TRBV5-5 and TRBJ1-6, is DAGVTQSPTHLIKTRGQQVTLRCSPISGHKSVSWYQQVLGQGPQFIFQYYEKEERGRGNFPDRFSARQFPNYSSELNVNALLLGDSALYLCASSYMTLRQGEYNSPLHFGNGTRLTVT.

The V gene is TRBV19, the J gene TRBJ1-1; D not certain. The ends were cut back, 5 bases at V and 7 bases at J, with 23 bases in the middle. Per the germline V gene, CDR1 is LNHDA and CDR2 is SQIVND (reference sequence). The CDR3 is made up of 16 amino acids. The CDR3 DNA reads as TGTGCCAGTAGTGGCGGACGCCTCTATCTTGATGATGAAGCTTTCTTT. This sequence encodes CASSGGRLYLDDEAFF.

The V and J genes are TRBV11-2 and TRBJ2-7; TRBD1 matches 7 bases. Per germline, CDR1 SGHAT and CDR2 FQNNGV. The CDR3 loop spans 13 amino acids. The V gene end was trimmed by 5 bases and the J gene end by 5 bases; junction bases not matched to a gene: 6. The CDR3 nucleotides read TGTGCCAGCAGCGGCGACAGGGCCCACGAGCAGTACTTC. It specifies CASSGDRAHEQYF.